This TCR beta chain derives from a study of blood T cell repertoires in COVID-19. The overall study: Researchers got acute and convalescent COVID-19 samples from the United States, Italy and Spain. PBMCs, B-cell-depleted T cells, or T cells were the source of the cDNA or gDNA that made up the material.

V was clipped by 3 bases and J by 7 bases; unmatched bases: 11. The germline V gene encodes CDR1 PRHDT and CDR2 FYEKMQ (reference sequence). The CDR3 contains 15 residues. Per the study methods: Amplification from reference gene primers served as the basis for estimated nucleated cell counts. Sequenced by immunoSEQ multiplex PCR; TCRdb stores in-frame clones only, minus some. V and J calls and clone size are copied from that table; D and trimming were computed from the DNA. The sample has around 200,000 clones; approximately 82% are singletons. The sequence was collected from a man aged 45-65 years with active or convalescent COVID-19. Sequenced input: peripheral blood. The rearrangement links TRBV13 to TRBJ1-2; 7 bases agree with TRBD1. Written as DNA, the CDR3 is TGTGCCAGCAGCTTCCCGTCAACAGGGGCGGGTGGCTACACCTTC. Residues: CASSFPSTGAGGYTF.